The rows below give T cell receptor beta chains drawn from one sample of a study of shared clonotypes between healthy human individuals. The table came from immunoSEQ multiplex PCR; TCRdb's copy has only in-frame clones and leaves some out. The sample shows a few hundred thousand clones, roughly 79% of them seen only once. The specimen was PBMCs. The source is a woman in her thirties or forties in good health. Some clones in this sample may be carry-over from other donors' samples. Each CDR3 is given with its conserved first and last residue. A D gene is named only where the DNA matches it firmly. A row's size may be missing; if present it is once, few, many or a size class.

cdr3_nt cdr3_aa clone_size j_call d_call v_call
TGTGCCAGCAGCCGTAGGGGCGGTGGATCATCCTACGAGCAGTACTTC CASSRRGGGSSYEQYF - TRBJ2-7 - TRBV7-2
TGTGCCTGGAACAGACAGAGAGCCACCGGGGAGCTGTTTTTT CAWNRQRATGELFF - TRBJ2-2 - TRBV30
TGTGCCAGTAGCGCCGCAACTAGCGGGAGCTCCCCAAACAATGAGCAGTTCTTC CASSAATSGSSPNNEQFF - TRBJ2-1 TRBD2 TRBV19
TGTGCCACCAGCCGGAACAGGGCTGGGACCGGGGAGCTGTTTTTT CATSRNRAGTGELFF - TRBJ2-2 - TRBV15
TGTGCCAGCAGTACTTCAGGGTTTAACAATCAGCCCCAGCATTTT CASSTSGFNNQPQHF - TRBJ1-5 - TRBV28
TGTGCCAGCAGCGCAGGGTACGGAAGTCAGCCCCAGCATTTT CASSAGYGSQPQHF few TRBJ1-5 - TRBV7-6
TGTGCCAGCAGATACAGGATAACTAATGAAAAACTGTTTTTT CASRYRITNEKLFF - TRBJ1-4 - TRBV2
TGTGCCAGCAGTCTTTCCCTCATGAACACTGAAGCTTTCTTT CASSLSLMNTEAFF - TRBJ1-1 - TRBV28
TGTGCCAGCAGGAGGGGACAGGGGGCAGGAGAGCAGTACTTC CASRRGQGAGEQYF - TRBJ2-7 TRBD1 TRBV6-1
TGTGCCAGCAGTGCCGGACAGGGAACAACTAATGAAAAACTGTTTTTT CASSAGQGTTNEKLFF few TRBJ1-4 TRBD1 TRBV25-1
TGTGCCAGTAGTATAGGGGCAGGGAGTAATCAGCCCCAGCATTTT CASSIGAGSNQPQHF - TRBJ1-5 - TRBV19
TGTGCCAGCAGCCCCGGGGGCTCCCCCTTAGGTGAAGCTTTCTTT CASSPGGSPLGEAFF - TRBJ1-1 - TRBV7-8
TGTGCCAGCAGTCATCAGGGGGCTGGTACTGAAGCTTTCTTT CASSHQGAGTEAFF few TRBJ1-1 TRBD1 TRBV5-5
TGTGCCAGCTCACCAACGGGGGGCAGAGAGACCCAGTACTTC CASSPTGGRETQYF - TRBJ2-5 - TRBV18
TGCGCCAGCAGCTTGGGAGGGTATGAAAAACTGTTTTTT CASSLGGYEKLFF few TRBJ1-4 - TRBV5-1
TGCGCCAGCGGCCCTGGGGGGCGCAATGAAAAACTGTTTTTT CASGPGGRNEKLFF few TRBJ1-4 - TRBV5-1
TGTGCCAGCAGCGTAGGAGGGGGGCCCAATCAGCCCCAGCATTTT CASSVGGGPNQPQHF few TRBJ1-5 - TRBV9
TGTGCCAGCTCACCTCTGGGACTTCAGAACACTGAAGCTTTCTTT CASSPLGLQNTEAFF - TRBJ1-1 - TRBV18
TGTGCCAGCAGTTTGTTCAGGGGGGAAGCTTTCTTT CASSLFRGEAFF - TRBJ1-1 TRBD1 TRBV28
TGTGCCACCAGCAGAGAGGGGGGAGGGGGCAATCAGCCCCAGCATTTT CATSREGGGGNQPQHF few TRBJ1-5 - TRBV15
TGTGCCAGCAGCCCCGGTGGGAATCAGCCCCAGCATTTT CASSPGGNQPQHF few TRBJ1-5 - TRBV7-9
TGTGCCAGCAGGGGGGGCTACACCGGGGAGCTGTTTTTT CASRGGYTGELFF - TRBJ2-2 - TRBV27
TGTGCCAGCAGCGTTTCCCAGGACAGGGGGAACACCGGGGAGCTGTTTTTT CASSVSQDRGNTGELFF - TRBJ2-2 TRBD1 TRBV9
TGTGCCAGCAGTGCCCAGATGAACACCGGGGAGCTGTTTTTT CASSAQMNTGELFF - TRBJ2-2 - TRBV6-4